The source of this TCR beta chain is a study of identical twins. TCRdb called the 5' RACE reads again in MiXCR, with one record for every CDR3 protein. Of 1.5 million to 2 million distinct CDR3 sequences listed, roughly a third were seen once; the top ten hold approximately 0.29%. Germline-derived CDR1 and CDR2 are MGHRA and YSYEKL. CDR3 length: 20 residues. This clonotype was sampled from a newborn girl in good health. The sequenced sample was cord blood. This chain uses TRBV4-1 with TRBJ2-1, with TRBD2 matching over 8 bases. The J call is in doubt because the DNA end fits TRBJ2-7 better. The CDR3 region is CASSQVEREKFLSSYNEQYF. The CDR3 DNA reads as TGCGCCAGCAGCCAAGTGGAGCGGGAGAAGTTTTTGAGCTCCTACAATGAGCAGTACTTC.